The T cell receptor beta chain described here comes from a study of response to subunit inactivated influenza vaccine. Findings and limits, study-wide: There was a suggestion from the authors that each seasonal influenza vaccination recruits few new T cells.

TCRdb ran MiXCR on the RT-PCR reads and lists one entry per CDR3 protein. This sample has 150,000 to 200,000 distinct CDR3 sequences, with about 10% found just once. This clonotype was seen at least ten times. Its target is not known. This CDR3 contains 14 residues. V lost 0 bases to trimming and J lost 1 base, with 8 bases between them. CDR1 SGHDT and CDR2 YYEEEE come from the germline V gene. The sequence was collected from a man between 50 and 75 years old who received an inactivated influenza vaccine. Sequencing used CD8+ T cells sorted from PBMCs, obtained less than 30 months after vaccination. The chain has TRBV5-6 and TRBJ2-7; D gene unclear. The CDR3, as DNA: TGTGCCAGCAGCTTGGTCACCAGTTCCTACGAGCAGTACTTC. It codes for CASSLVTSSYEQYF.